Presented here are 2 T cell receptor beta chains from one specimen sequenced in a study of CD8 T cells in ankylosing spondylitis (dated by TCRdb to about 2017). General findings and caveats noted by the study authors: Blood from ankylosing spondylitis patients appeared to be characterized by a TCR beta motif composed of eight or nine highly homologous amino acid variants.

Receptor amplification or capture employed 5' RACE. Sequenced using an Illumina HiSeq 2500. TCRdb took the public reads, trimmed them with fastp at Q25, ran MiXCR for clone calling and kept in-frame beta chains. Under each unique CDR3 protein, matching rows form one entry showing the most common genes and DNA. The sample contains 300,000 to 400,000 distinct CDR3 sequences, about a fifth of them found a single time. 16% of the sample is taken by the ten largest. The antigens these receptors bind are not known. The sequenced sample consisted of blood, either unsorted or a sorted T cell fraction (not recorded which). All receptors come from a male donor with ankylosing spondylitis.

This chain uses TRBV18 with TRBJ1-5, with TRBD1 identical over 8 bases. CDR1 and CDR2 (germline): KGHSH, LQKENI. This CDR3 has 15 amino acids. Germline trimming cut 3 bases from V and 6 bases from J; bases unmatched to any gene: 7. The CDR3 nucleotides are TGTGCCAGCTCACCCCTTGGACAGGGTAGTCAGCCCCAGCATTTT. Encoded protein: CASSPLGQGSQPQHF. Full variable domain (rest looked up from reference TRBV18 and TRBJ1-5): NAGVMQNPRHLVRRRGQEARLRCSPMKGHSHVYWYRQLPEEGLKFMVYLQKENIIDESGMPKERFSAEFPKEGPSILRIQQVVRGDSAAYFCASSPLGQGSQPQHFGDGTRLSIL.

This clonotype has a handful of counts. The chain couples TRBV24-1 to TRBJ2-1; either TRBD1 or TRBD2 may fit D (5 bases each). Trimming cost V 3 bases and J 9 bases, with 14 bases left between them. Germline-derived CDR1 and CDR2 are KGHDR and SFDVKD. The CDR3 is 14 amino acids. CDR3 DNA sequence: TGTGCCACCAGTGATACGGGGCTCCGTGGTGAGCAGTTCTTC. Its protein product is CATSDTGLRGEQFF.